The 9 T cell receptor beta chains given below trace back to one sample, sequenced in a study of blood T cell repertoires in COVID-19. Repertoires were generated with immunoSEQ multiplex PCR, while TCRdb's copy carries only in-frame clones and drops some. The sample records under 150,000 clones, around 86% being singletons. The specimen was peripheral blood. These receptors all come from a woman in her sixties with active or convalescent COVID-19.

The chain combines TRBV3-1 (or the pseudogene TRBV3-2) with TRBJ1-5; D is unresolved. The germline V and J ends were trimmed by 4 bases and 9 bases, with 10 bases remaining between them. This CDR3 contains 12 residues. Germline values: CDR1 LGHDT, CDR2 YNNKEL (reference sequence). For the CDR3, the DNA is TGTGCCAGCAGCCTATCCTCGGGGCCCCAGCATTTT. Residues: CASSLSSGPQHF.

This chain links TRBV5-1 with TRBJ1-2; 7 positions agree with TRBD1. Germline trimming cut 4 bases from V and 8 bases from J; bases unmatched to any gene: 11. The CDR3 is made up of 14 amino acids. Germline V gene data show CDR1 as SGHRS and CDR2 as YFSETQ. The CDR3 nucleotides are TGCGCCAGCAGCGGTGAAGGGGGCGCGGAAGGCTACACCTTC. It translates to CASSGEGGAEGYTF. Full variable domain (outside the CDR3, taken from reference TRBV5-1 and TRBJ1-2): KAGVTQTPRYLIKTRGQQVTLSCSPISGHRSVSWYQQTPGQGLQFLFEYFSETQRNKGNFPGRFSGRQFSNSRSEMNVSTLELGDSALYLCASSGEGGAEGYTFGSGTRLTVV.

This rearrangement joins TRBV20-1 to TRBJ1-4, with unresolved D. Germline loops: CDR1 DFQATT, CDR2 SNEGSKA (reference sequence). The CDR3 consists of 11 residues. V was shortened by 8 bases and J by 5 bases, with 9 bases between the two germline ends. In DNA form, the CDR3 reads TGCAGTTTTCGGGGAAATGAAAAACTGTTTTTT. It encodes CSFRGNEKLFF.

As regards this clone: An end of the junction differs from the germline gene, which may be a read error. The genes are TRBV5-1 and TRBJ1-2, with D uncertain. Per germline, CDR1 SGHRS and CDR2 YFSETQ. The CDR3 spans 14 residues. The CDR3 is CTSSFGVEYYGYTF. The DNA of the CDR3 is TGCACCAGCAGCTTCGGTGTAGAATACTATGGCTACACCTTC.

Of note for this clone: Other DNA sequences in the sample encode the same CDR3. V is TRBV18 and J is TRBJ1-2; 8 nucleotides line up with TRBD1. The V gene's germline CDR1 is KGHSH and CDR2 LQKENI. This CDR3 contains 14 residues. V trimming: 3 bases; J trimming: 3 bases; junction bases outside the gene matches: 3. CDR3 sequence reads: CASSPTGGDYGYTF. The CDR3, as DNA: TGTGCCAGCTCACCCACAGGGGGGGACTATGGCTACACCTTC.

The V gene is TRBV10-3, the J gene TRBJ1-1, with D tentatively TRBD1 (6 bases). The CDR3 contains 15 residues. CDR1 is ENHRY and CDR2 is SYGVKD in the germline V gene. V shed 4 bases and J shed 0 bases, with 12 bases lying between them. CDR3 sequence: CAISGLTGMNTEAFF. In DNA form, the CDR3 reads TGTGCCATCAGTGGACTTACAGGGATGAACACTGAAGCTTTCTTT.

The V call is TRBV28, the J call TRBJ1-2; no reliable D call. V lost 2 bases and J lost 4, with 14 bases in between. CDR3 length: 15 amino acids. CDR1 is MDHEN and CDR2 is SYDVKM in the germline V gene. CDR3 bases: TGTGCCAGCAGTTTAGGGCCCCGGCTGGGCTATGGCTACACCTTC. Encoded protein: CASSLGPRLGYGYTF.

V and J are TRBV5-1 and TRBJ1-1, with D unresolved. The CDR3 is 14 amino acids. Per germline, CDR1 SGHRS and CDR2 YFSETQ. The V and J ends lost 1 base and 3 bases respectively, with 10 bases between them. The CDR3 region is CASSLTGRDTEAFF. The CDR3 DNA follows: TGCGCCAGCAGCTTGACGGGGAGGGACACTGAAGCTTTCTTT.

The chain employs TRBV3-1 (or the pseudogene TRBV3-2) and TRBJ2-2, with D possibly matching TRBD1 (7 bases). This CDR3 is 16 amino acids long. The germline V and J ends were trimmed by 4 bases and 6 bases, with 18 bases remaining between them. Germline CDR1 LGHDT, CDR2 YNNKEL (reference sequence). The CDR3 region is CASSLKRSRGAGELFF. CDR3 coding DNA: TGTGCCAGCAGCCTAAAACGCTCCAGGGGGGCCGGGGAGCTGTTTTTT.